This TCR beta chain originates from a study of T cells in Graves' hyperthyroidism and ophthalmopathy. V lost 0 bases and J 13 bases, leaving 18 bases between the germline ends. The CDR3 has 15 residues. Germline loops: CDR1 LNHNV, CDR2 YYDKDF (reference sequence). RNA transcripts provided the source from which TCR beta CDR3 regions were amplified. HTBI primers were the set used in a first-round RT-PCR of the TCR CDR3. One entry per CDR3 protein results from TCRdb running MiXCR on the multiplex PCR reads. This sample carries 610,000 or so distinct CDR3 sequences, about 43% of them seen once, and the ten largest clones take around 7.7%.

The sample consisted of peripheral blood or thyroid tissue (not recorded which). The sequence was collected from a woman under 30 with Graves' hyperthyroidism. The chain links TRBV15 to TRBJ1-4, with a possible D match to TRBD1 (5 bases). The CDR3 protein is CATSRDPGQGEGLFF. CDR3 nucleotide sequence: TGTGCCACCAGCAGAGATCCTGGCCAGGGTGAGGGACTGTTTTTT.